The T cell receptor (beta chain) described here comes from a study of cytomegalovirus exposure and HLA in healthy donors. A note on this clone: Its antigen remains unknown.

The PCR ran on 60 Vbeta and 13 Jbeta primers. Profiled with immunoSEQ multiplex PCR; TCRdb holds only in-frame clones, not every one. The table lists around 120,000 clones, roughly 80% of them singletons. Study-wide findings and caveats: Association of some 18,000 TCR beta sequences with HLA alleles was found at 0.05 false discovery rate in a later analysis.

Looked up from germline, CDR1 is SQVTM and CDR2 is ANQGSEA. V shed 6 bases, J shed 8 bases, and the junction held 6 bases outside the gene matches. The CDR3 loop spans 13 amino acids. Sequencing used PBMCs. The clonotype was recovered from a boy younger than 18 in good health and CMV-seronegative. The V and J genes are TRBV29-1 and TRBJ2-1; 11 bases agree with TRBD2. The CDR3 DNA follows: TGCAGCGTGCACGGACTAGCGGGCTATGAGCAGTTCTTC. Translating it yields CSVHGLAGYEQFF.